A selection of T cell receptor beta chains follows, all from one sample in a study. TCRdb independently ran MiXCR on the 5' RACE reads; one entry per CDR3 protein. Of some 10,000 distinct CDR3 sequences in the sample, 40% to 55% were seen once. Sequencing was carried out using tumor-infiltrating naive CD4+ T cells sorted from the breast tumor. The receptors originated from a female donor with breast cancer. The CDR3 runs from the conserved cysteine through the conserved F or W. D genes are given only for firm matches. The listing skips clone size in some rows; elsewhere it reads once, few, many or a size class.

clone size,V gene,J gene,D gene,CDR3 protein,CDR3 DNA
few,TRBV15,TRBJ2-2,TRBD1,CATSSQRDSWGTGELFF,TGTGCCACCAGCTCTCAAAGGGACAGCTGGGGCACCGGGGAGCTGTTTTTT
.,TRBV6-1,TRBJ2-7,.,CASSELGYEQYF,TGTGCCAGCAGTGAACTGGGATACGAGCAGTACTTC
few,TRBV20-1,TRBJ2-5,.,CSARRQQETQYF,TGCAGTGCTAGGCGGCAACAAGAGACCCAGTACTTC
.,TRBV6-2/TRBV6-3,TRBJ1-1,.,CANSYGRARMNTEAFF,TGTGCCAACAGTTACGGCAGGGCGAGAATGAACACTGAAGCTTTCTTT
.,TRBV4-3,TRBJ2-1,TRBD2,CASSLEGLAHNEQFF,TGCGCCAGCAGCCTAGAGGGACTAGCCCATAATGAGCAGTTCTTC
.,TRBV5-1,TRBJ2-4,.,CASNDLVKNIQYF,TGCGCCAGCAATGATTTGGTAAAGAACATTCAGTACTTC
few,TRBV11-2,TRBJ1-1,TRBD1,CASSLGDRAEAFF,TGTGCCAGCAGCTTAGGAGACAGGGCTGAAGCTTTCTTT
few,TRBV12-3/TRBV12-4,TRBJ2-3,.,CASLLREWAGDTQYF,TGTGCCAGCCTCTTACGGGAGTGGGCCGGGGATACGCAGTATTTT
.,TRBV12-3/TRBV12-4,TRBJ2-3,TRBD2,CASSQTLAGATDTQYF,TGTGCCAGCAGTCAGACCCTAGCGGGAGCCACAGATACGCAGTATTTT
medium-sized,TRBV29-1,TRBJ2-1,.,CSVLIQGSVTNEQFF,TGCAGCGTTCTAATTCAAGGCAGTGTTACCAATGAGCAGTTCTTC
.,TRBV7-9,TRBJ1-4,.,CASSRFNEKLFF,TGTGCCAGCAGCCGATTTAATGAAAAACTGTTTTTT
.,TRBV5-1,TRBJ2-7,TRBD2,CASSLSSGYEQYF,TGCGCCAGCAGCTTGTCTAGCGGGTACGAGCAGTACTTC
.,TRBV6-5,TRBJ2-7,TRBD1,CASSLDRTHSYEQYF,TGTGCCAGCAGTCTGGACAGGACCCACTCCTACGAGCAGTACTTC
few,TRBV5-1,TRBJ1-1,.,CASSLDGRAAGSAEAFF,TGCGCCAGCAGCTTGGATGGTAGGGCGGCGGGTTCGGCTGAAGCTTTCTTT
.,TRBV11-2,TRBJ2-3,.,CASSELGTDTQYF,TGTGCCAGCAGCGAACTAGGCACAGATACGCAGTATTTT
few,TRBV19,TRBJ1-1,TRBD1,CASSIRGQRNTEAFF,TGTGCCAGTAGTATTAGGGGGCAGAGGAACACTGAAGCTTTCTTT
few,TRBV25-1,TRBJ2-1,.,CASSQTVRSSSYNEQFF,TGTGCCAGCAGCCAAACGGTACGGTCAAGCTCCTACAATGAGCAGTTCTTC
few,TRBV4-2,TRBJ1-2,TRBD1,CASSQRDREYGYTF,TGTGCCAGCAGCCAACGGGACAGGGAATATGGCTACACCTTC
.,TRBV7-8,TRBJ2-1,TRBD2,CASSLRAGGVGYNEQFF,TGTGCCAGCAGCTTACGGGCGGGAGGCGTGGGGTACAATGAGCAGTTCTTC
.,TRBV12-3/TRBV12-4,TRBJ2-1,.,CASSLRRAFGLAFF,TGTGCCAGCAGTTTAAGGAGGGCCTTTGGTTTAGCGTTCTTC
.,TRBV7-9,TRBJ1-1,TRBD1,CASSADRAGSNTEAFF,TGTGCCAGCAGCGCAGACAGGGCGGGGTCGAACACTGAAGCTTTCTTT
.,TRBV5-1,TRBJ1-1,.,CASSLVPGGDTEAFF,TGCGCCAGCAGTTTAGTCCCCGGCGGCGACACTGAAGCTTTCTTT
few,TRBV7-3,TRBJ2-4,TRBD1,CASSPGTGNIQYF,TGTGCCAGCAGCCCCGGGACAGGGAACATTCAGTACTTC
.,TRBV4-2,TRBJ2-1,TRBD2,CASSQVAGVDEQFF,TGTGCCAGCAGCCAAGTTGCGGGAGTGGATGAGCAGTTCTTC
once,TRBV12-3/TRBV12-4,TRBJ1-2,.,CASSPRTELGYTF,TGTGCCAGCAGTCCCCGGACAGAACTTGGCTACACCTTC
.,TRBV5-1,TRBJ2-7,.,CASSLVPEIYEQYF,TGCGCCAGCAGCTTGGTTCCAGAAATCTACGAGCAGTACTTC